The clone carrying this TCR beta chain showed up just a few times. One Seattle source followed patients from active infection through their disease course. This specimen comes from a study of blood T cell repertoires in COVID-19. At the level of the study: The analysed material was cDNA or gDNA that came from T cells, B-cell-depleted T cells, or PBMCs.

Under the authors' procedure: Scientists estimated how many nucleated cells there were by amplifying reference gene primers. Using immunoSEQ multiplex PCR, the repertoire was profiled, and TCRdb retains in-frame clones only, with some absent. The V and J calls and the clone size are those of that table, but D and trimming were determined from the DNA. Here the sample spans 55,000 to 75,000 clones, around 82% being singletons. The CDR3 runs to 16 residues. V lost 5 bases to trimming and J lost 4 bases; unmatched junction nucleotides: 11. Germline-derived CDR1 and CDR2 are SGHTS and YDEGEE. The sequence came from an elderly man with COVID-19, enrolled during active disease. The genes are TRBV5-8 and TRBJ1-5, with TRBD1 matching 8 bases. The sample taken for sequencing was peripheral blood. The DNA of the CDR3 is TGTGCCAGCAGACTTTCCCTCGGGACAGGAAATCAGCCCCAGCATTTT. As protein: CASRLSLGTGNQPQHF.